Detailed here is one TCR beta chain. These data belong to a study of graft-versus-host responses after intestinal transplantation. Looking at the study overall: All recipients got anti-thymocyte globulin induction, then tacrolimus and steroids for 2 to 4 years.

Generated by immunoSEQ multiplex PCR, the TCRdb table keeps only in-frame clones and is missing some. The sample has approximately 12,000 clones; more than 25% are singletons. With about 200,000 irradiated, violet-dye-labeled stimulator cells, about 200,000 CFSE-labeled responder cells were plated. After mixed lymphocyte reaction, dividing CD4+ and CD8+ responder T cells were sorted. Whole-study results and caveats: The authors found GvH clones in recipient marrow, some appearing first in ileum or blood. There was an association between peak levels of circulating GvH clones and early post-transplant HvG declines.

CDR1 is MNHEY and CDR2 is SVGAGI in the germline V gene. V was trimmed by 2 bases and J by 1 base, leaving 11 bases between them. The length of the CDR3 is 15 residues. This chain joins TRBV6-5 and TRBJ1-2; no clear D gene. This material consisted of alloreactive CD8+ T cells from a mixed lymphocyte reaction culture, taken before intestinal transplant. The subset was: CFSE-low proliferating T cells sorted from roughly 6-day pre-transplant mixed lymphocyte reaction (GvH or HvG direction). The source is a human patient who received an intestinal transplant. The CDR3 loop is CASSYENKYNYGYTF. The CDR3 DNA reads TGTGCCAGCAGTTACGAGAACAAGTATAACTATGGCTACACCTTC.